A selection of T cell receptor beta chains follows, all from one sample in a study of early T cells in non-severe SARS-CoV-2 infection. MiXCR, run by TCRdb on the 5' RACE reads, gives a single entry per CDR3 protein. Here the sample spans tens of thousands of distinct CDR3 sequences, about 6% being singletons. The source material was whole blood. These receptors all stem from an adult who was a healthcare worker with PCR-confirmed SARS-CoV-2 infection or an uninfected control (not recorded which). The CDR3 runs from the conserved cysteine through the conserved F or W. A D gene is named only where the DNA matches it firmly. Not every row has a clone size; where given, it reads once, few, many or a size class.

j_call clone_size d_call v_call cdr3_aa cdr3_nt
TRBJ1-5 - TRBD1 TRBV30 CAWRDRGYNQPQHF TGTGCCTGGAGAGACAGGGGGTACAATCAGCCCCAGCATTTT
TRBJ2-3 many - TRBV7-2 CASSFSRTDTQYF TGTGCCAGCAGCTTTTCACGCACAGATACGCAGTATTTT
TRBJ2-1 many TRBD2 TRBV7-9 CASSFVGGPYSYNEQFF TGTGCCAGCAGCTTTGTGGGAGGGCCTTACTCCTACAATGAGCAGTTCTTC
TRBJ2-3 many - TRBV18 CASSPVTDTQYF TGTGCCAGCTCACCAGTCACAGATACGCAGTATTTT
TRBJ1-1 few TRBD1 TRBV27 CASSLQPPGQGKVQAFF TGTGCCAGCAGTTTACAACCTCCGGGACAGGGGAAGGTGCAAGCTTTCTTT
TRBJ2-4 many - TRBV27 CASRLGGNKNIQYF TGTGCCAGCAGGTTGGGGGGAAACAAAAACATTCAGTACTTC
TRBJ2-2 many - TRBV6-2/TRBV6-3 CASRPLQGFPTGELFF TGTGCCAGCAGACCTCTACAGGGTTTCCCCACCGGGGAGCTGTTTTTT
TRBJ1-5 many - TRBV7-9 CASSPSRGNQPQHF TGTGCCAGCAGCCCTAGTAGAGGAAATCAGCCCCAGCATTTT
TRBJ1-3 many - TRBV9 CASKTGQGLDGNTIYF TGTGCCAGCAAGACGGGGCAGGGGCTGGATGGAAACACCATATATTTT
TRBJ2-5 few - TRBV7-2 CASSSGTLGYIETQYF TGTGCCAGCAGCTCCGGTACGCTGGGGTATATCGAGACCCAGTACTTC
TRBJ1-2 many - TRBV29-1 CSVAVGQYDYTF TGCAGCGTTGCGGTTGGACAGTATGACTACACCTTC
TRBJ1-1 - - TRBV15 CATSREMGFTEAFF TGTGCCACCAGCAGAGAGATGGGGTTCACTGAAGCTTTCTTT
TRBJ1-4 many TRBD1 TRBV4-2 CASSQGGQGSKLFF TGTGCCAGCAGCCAAGGTGGACAGGGCTCGAAACTGTTTTTT
TRBJ2-3 few TRBD2 TRBV5-1 CASSYTSGTDTQYF TGCGCCAGCAGCTATACTAGCGGCACAGATACGCAGTATTTT
TRBJ2-1 - - TRBV6-2/TRBV6-3 CASGSVNNEQFF TGTGCCAGCGGTAGCGTGAACAATGAGCAGTTCTTC
TRBJ2-7 few TRBD1 TRBV10-3 CAISESNIGQGYEQYF TGTGCCATCAGTGAGTCGAATATTGGACAGGGGTACGAGCAGTACTTC
TRBJ2-5 few - TRBV2 CASSEALLGPTQYF TGTGCCAGCAGTGAAGCGCTTCTGGGTCCCACCCAGTACTTC
TRBJ2-5 - TRBD2 TRBV6-6 CASRPSGGVGETQYF TGTGCCAGCAGACCTAGCGGGGGGGTAGGGGAGACCCAGTACTTC
TRBJ2-1 few - TRBV12-3/TRBV12-4 CASSPRGTEQFF TGTGCCAGCAGTCCTAGGGGTACTGAGCAGTTCTTC
TRBJ2-7 few - TRBV6-6 CASSYPHREDEQYF TGTGCCAGCAGTTACCCACACAGGGAAGACGAGCAGTACTTC
TRBJ1-1 - - TRBV3-1 CASSLTRTYTEAFF TGTGCCAGCAGCTTAACTAGGACCTACACTGAAGCTTTCTTT
TRBJ2-5 - - TRBV11-2 CASSFGRTQYF TGTGCCAGCAGCTTTGGTAGGACCCAGTACTTC
TRBJ1-3 few - TRBV4-1 CASSSRESSSGNTIYF TGCGCCAGCAGCAGTAGAGAGAGCTCCTCTGGAAACACCATATATTTT
TRBJ2-5 many - TRBV7-2 CASSLPGSGETQYF TGTGCCAGCAGCTTACCGGGGTCAGGGGAGACCCAGTACTTC
TRBJ1-5 many - TRBV24-1 CATSDYNQPQHF TGTGCCACCAGTGACTATAATCAGCCCCAGCATTTT
TRBJ2-1 few TRBD2 TRBV7-8 CASSLPATSGSSYNEQFF TGTGCCAGCAGCTTGCCGGCGACTAGCGGGAGCTCCTACAATGAGCAGTTCTTC
TRBJ2-1 - TRBD2 TRBV5-4 CASSFLSGRSYNEQFF TGTGCCAGCAGCTTCTTAAGCGGGAGATCCTACAATGAGCAGTTCTTC
TRBJ2-7 - - TRBV7-9 CASSLAGHFYEQYF TGTGCCAGCAGCTTAGCGGGACATTTCTACGAGCAGTACTTC
TRBJ2-4 - - TRBV11-2 CASSIRGDAKNIQYF TGTGCCAGCAGCATCAGGGGGGATGCCAAAAACATTCAGTACTTC
TRBJ1-6 many - TRBV4-1 CASSKNTGYDSPLHF TGCGCCAGCAGCAAAAACACAGGGTATGATTCACCCCTCCACTTT
TRBJ2-5 few - TRBV27 CASSLHPGTGVVTQYF TGTGCCAGCAGTTTACATCCAGGGACGGGCGTAGTGACCCAGTACTTC
TRBJ1-4 - - TRBV5-1 CASSLFGAPNEKLFF TGCGCCAGCAGCTTGTTTGGGGCGCCGAATGAAAAACTGTTTTTT
TRBJ2-2 few - TRBV5-7 CASSSGAGENTGELFF TGTGCCAGCAGCAGCGGCGCAGGGGAGAACACCGGGGAGCTGTTTTTT
TRBJ2-7 many - TRBV6-5 CASSYSGPPYEQYF TGTGCCAGCAGTTACTCAGGGCCCCCCTACGAGCAGTACTTC
TRBJ2-1 few TRBD1 TRBV12-3/TRBV12-4 CASSLSIGGARNEQFF TGTGCCAGCAGTTTATCCATAGGGGGCGCGAGGAATGAGCAGTTCTTC
TRBJ2-7 many - TRBV7-2 CASSLTASYEQYF TGTGCCAGCAGCTTAACAGCCTCCTACGAGCAGTACTTC
TRBJ1-2 many - TRBV10-2 CASREWQEYGYTF TGCGCCAGCAGAGAATGGCAGGAGTATGGCTACACCTTC
TRBJ2-3 many TRBD2 TRBV14 CASSQRGGRADTQYF TGTGCCAGCAGCCAGCGGGGGGGCCGCGCAGATACGCAGTATTTT
TRBJ2-1 few - TRBV25-1 CASSDSAADSSYNEQFF TGTGCCAGCAGTGATTCGGCGGCGGACAGCTCCTACAATGAGCAGTTCTTC
TRBJ2-7 few TRBD2 TRBV20-1 CSARAGTSDYEQYF TGCAGTGCTAGAGCCGGGACTAGCGATTACGAACAGTACTTC
TRBJ1-2 - - TRBV9 CASSSAGSGVRYTF TGTGCCAGCAGCTCCGCGGGTAGCGGGGTCCGCTACACCTTC
TRBJ1-6 few TRBD1 TRBV28 CASTLPPTGSSSPLHF TGTGCCAGCACCCTCCCCCCGACAGGGTCGAGTTCACCCCTCCACTTT
TRBJ2-1 many TRBD2 TRBV20-1 CSARSAGPAPDEQFF TGCAGTGCTAGGTCAGCGGGACCCGCTCCGGATGAGCAGTTCTTC
TRBJ2-2 - TRBD2 TRBV12-3/TRBV12-4 CAIEYRGENTGELFF TGTGCCATTGAATATCGGGGGGAGAACACCGGGGAGCTGTTTTTT
TRBJ1-1 - - TRBV11-2 CASSWVNTEAFF TGTGCCAGCAGCTGGGTGAACACTGAAGCTTTCTTT